This is a list of T cell receptor beta chains from one sample in a study of T-cell reconstitution after alpha-beta-depleted transplantation in children. Each CDR3 protein is one row after TCRdb ran MiXCR on the PCR reads. The sample has 350,000 to 400,000 distinct CDR3 sequences, roughly 14% seen once. The sample was PBMCs, taken from the stem cell graft. The source of these receptors is a human donor who donated a stem cell graft to a child with Fanconi anemia. The CDR3 runs from the conserved cysteine through the conserved F or W. Each record gives: V gene, J gene, D gene, clone size, CDR3 protein, CDR3 DNA. The D gene is left open where the match is weak. The listing skips clone size in some rows; elsewhere it reads once, few, many or a size class.

TRBV3-1,TRBJ1-1,.,many,CASSQDRGRAFF,TGTGCCAGCAGCCAAGACAGGGGCAGAGCTTTCTTT
TRBV20-1,TRBJ2-4,.,.,CSARDGRTNIQYF,TGCAGTGCTAGAGATGGGCGCACAAACATTCAGTACTTC
TRBV3-1,TRBJ2-2,.,few,CASSQGGRTGELFF,TGTGCCAGCAGCCAAGGGGGGCGCACCGGGGAGCTGTTTTTT
TRBV5-6,TRBJ2-2,.,.,CASSVGQQPGELFF,TGTGCCAGCAGCGTCGGACAGCAACCCGGGGAGCTGTTTTTT
TRBV4-1,TRBJ2-1,.,.,CASSQVRLNEQFF,TGCGCCAGCAGCCAAGTAAGACTTAATGAGCAGTTCTTC
TRBV6-6,TRBJ1-1,.,.,CASSRERAFF,TGTGCCAGCAGCCGGGAGAGAGCTTTCTTT
TRBV7-2,TRBJ2-7,TRBD1,many,CASSPDRGRGEQYF,TGTGCCAGCAGCCCAGACAGGGGGCGTGGCGAGCAGTACTTC
TRBV28,TRBJ2-1,.,few,CAGGGGAYNEQFF,TGTGCCGGGGGCGGGGGTGCCTACAATGAGCAGTTCTTC
TRBV10-2,TRBJ1-4,.,few,CASSVTEEKLFF,TGCGCCAGCAGTGTTACGGAGGAAAAACTGTTTTTT
TRBV7-6,TRBJ1-6,TRBD1,.,CASSLLPGQGNSPLHF,TGTGCCAGCAGCTTACTCCCGGGACAGGGAAATTCACCCCTCCACTTT
TRBV4-1,TRBJ2-3,.,.,CASSQDPSDSRTDTQYF,TGCGCCAGCAGCCAAGATCCCTCGGACAGCCGCACAGATACGCAGTATTTT
TRBV5-5,TRBJ1-3,TRBD1,many,CASSLVGGANGNTIYF,TGTGCCAGCAGCTTGGTAGGGGGCGCGAATGGAAACACCATATATTTT
TRBV29-1,TRBJ2-3,.,.,CSVEGNWGDTQYF,TGCAGCGTTGAAGGAAATTGGGGGGATACGCAGTATTTT
TRBV28,TRBJ2-1,TRBD2,.,CASTRLAGDNEQFF,TGTGCCAGCACCCGACTAGCGGGGGATAATGAGCAGTTCTTC
TRBV20-1,TRBJ2-7,.,.,CSALIGYEQYF,TGCAGTGCATTGATCGGGTACGAGCAGTACTTC
TRBV4-3,TRBJ2-3,.,.,CASSQQLDTDTQYF,TGCGCCAGCAGCCAACAATTAGACACAGATACGCAGTATTTT
TRBV29-1,TRBJ2-1,TRBD1,.,CSVVLGQGALDEQFF,TGCAGCGTCGTATTAGGACAGGGGGCTTTAGATGAGCAGTTCTTC
TRBV5-1,TRBJ2-1,.,many,CASSLGLGDEQFF,TGCGCCAGCAGCTTGGGTCTGGGGGATGAGCAGTTCTTC
TRBV7-6,TRBJ2-1,.,few,CASSLLSAVGEQFF,TGTGCCAGCAGCTTACTCAGCGCAGTTGGTGAGCAGTTCTTC
TRBV18,TRBJ1-4,.,.,CASSPSFEKLFF,TGTGCCAGCTCACCGTCCTTTGAAAAACTGTTTTTT